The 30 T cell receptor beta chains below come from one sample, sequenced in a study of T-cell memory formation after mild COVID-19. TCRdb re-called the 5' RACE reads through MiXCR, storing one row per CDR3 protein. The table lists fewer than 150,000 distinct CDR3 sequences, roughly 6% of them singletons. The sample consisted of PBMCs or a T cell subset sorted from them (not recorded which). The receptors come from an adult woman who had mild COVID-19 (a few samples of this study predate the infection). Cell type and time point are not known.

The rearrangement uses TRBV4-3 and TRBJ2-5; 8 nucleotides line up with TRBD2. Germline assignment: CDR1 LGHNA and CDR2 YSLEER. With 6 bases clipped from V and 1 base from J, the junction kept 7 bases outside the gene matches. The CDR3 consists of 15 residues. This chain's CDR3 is CASSYSGGGQETQYF. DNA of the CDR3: TGCGCCAGCAGTTACTCCGGGGGGGGCCAAGAGACCCAGTACTTC.

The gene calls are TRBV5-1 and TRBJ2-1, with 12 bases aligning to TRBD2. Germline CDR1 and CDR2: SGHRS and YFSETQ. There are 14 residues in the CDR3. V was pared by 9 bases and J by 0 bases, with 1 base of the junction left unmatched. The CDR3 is CATSGGGSYNEQFF. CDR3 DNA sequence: TGCGCCACTAGCGGGGGGGGCTCCTACAATGAGCAGTTCTTC. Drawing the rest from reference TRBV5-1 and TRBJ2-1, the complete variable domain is KAGVTQTPRYLIKTRGQQVTLSCSPISGHRSVSWYQQTPGQGLQFLFEYFSETQRNKGNFPGRFSGRQFSNSRSEMNVSTLELGDSALYLCATSGGGSYNEQFFGPGTRLTVL.

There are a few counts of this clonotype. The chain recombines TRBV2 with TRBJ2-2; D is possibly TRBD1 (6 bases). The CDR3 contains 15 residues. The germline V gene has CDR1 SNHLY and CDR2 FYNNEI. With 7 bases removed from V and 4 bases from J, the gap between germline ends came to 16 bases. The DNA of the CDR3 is TGTGCCAGCAAGAAGATGACAGGATCCACCGGGGAGCTGTTTTTT. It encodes CASKKMTGSTGELFF.

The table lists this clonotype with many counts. The CDR3 coding sequence is TGTGCCAGCAGCTCGGGACCGAGCAATGAGCAGTTCTTC. Translation: CASSSGPSNEQFF. V gene TRBV7-8 combines with J gene TRBJ2-1; D tentatively fits TRBD1 or TRBD2 (5 bases each). Trimming took 4 bases from V and 6 from J, leaving 10 bases between them. This CDR3 comprises 13 residues. Germline CDR1 reads SGHVS; CDR2 reads FQNEAQ.

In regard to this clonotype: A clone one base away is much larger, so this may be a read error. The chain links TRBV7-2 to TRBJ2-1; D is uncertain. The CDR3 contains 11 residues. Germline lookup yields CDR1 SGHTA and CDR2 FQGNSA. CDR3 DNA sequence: TGTGACAGCAGCCGCCGGGCTGAGCAGTTCTTC. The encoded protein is CDSSRRAEQFF.

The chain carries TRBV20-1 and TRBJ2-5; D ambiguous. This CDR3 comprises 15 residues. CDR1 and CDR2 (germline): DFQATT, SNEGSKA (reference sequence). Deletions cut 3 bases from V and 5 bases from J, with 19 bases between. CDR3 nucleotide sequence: TGCAGTGCTAGGCATCCGGTTGGGGTAGGGGAGACCCAGTACTTC. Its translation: CSARHPVGVGETQYF.

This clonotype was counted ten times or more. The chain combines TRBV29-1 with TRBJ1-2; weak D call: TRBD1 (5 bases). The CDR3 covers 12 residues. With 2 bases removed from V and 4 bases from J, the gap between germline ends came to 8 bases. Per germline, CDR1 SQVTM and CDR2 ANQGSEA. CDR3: CSVERQGYGYTF. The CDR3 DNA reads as TGCAGCGTTGAAAGGCAGGGCTATGGCTACACCTTC.

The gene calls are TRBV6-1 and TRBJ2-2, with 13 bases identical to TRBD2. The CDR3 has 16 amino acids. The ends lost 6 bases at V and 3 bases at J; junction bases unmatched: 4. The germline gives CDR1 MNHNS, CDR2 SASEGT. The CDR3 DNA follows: TGTGCCAGCAGGAAACTAGCGGGGGGGGACACCGGGGAGCTGTTTTTT. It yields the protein CASRKLAGGDTGELFF.

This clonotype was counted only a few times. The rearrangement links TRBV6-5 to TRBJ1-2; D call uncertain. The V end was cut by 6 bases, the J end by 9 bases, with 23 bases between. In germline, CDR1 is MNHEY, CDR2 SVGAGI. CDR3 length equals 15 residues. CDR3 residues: CASRPPGGWAQSYTF. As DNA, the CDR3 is TGTGCCAGCAGACCTCCGGGAGGGTGGGCGCAAAGCTACACCTTC.

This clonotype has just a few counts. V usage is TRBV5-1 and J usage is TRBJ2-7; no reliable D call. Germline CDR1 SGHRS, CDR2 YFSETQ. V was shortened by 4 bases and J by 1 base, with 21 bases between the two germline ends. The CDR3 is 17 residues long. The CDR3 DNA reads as TGCGCCAGCAGCCCGACCACAAGTACGCTACATTCCTACGAGCAGTACTTC. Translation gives CASSPTTSTLHSYEQYF.

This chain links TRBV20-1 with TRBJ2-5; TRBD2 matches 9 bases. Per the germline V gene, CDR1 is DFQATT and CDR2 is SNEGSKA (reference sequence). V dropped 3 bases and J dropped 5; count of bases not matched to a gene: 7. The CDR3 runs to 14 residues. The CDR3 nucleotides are TGCAGTGCTAGGGAGGGCAGCGGGAGGGAGACCCAGTACTTC. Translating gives CSAREGSGRETQYF.

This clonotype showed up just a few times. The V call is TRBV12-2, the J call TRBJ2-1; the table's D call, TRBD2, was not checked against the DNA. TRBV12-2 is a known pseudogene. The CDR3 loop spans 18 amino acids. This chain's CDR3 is CASRLREARDPIPNEQFF. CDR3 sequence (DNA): TGTGCAAGTCGTCTTAGGGAGGCCCGGGACCCGATTCCCAATGAGCAGTTCTTC.

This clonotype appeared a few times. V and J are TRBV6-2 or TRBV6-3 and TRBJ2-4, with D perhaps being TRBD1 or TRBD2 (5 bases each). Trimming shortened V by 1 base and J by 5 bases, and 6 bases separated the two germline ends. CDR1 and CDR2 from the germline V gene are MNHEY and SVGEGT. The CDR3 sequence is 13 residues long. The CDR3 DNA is TGTGCCAGCAGTTACTGGGGACAAAACATTCAGTACTTC. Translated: CASSYWGQNIQYF.

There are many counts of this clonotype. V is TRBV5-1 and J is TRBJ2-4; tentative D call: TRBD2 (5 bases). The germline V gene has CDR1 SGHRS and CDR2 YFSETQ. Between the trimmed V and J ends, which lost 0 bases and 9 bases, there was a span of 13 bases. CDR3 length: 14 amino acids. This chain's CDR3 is CASSLVGIEGIQYF. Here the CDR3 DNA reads TGCGCCAGCAGCTTGGTGGGAATTGAGGGCATTCAGTACTTC.

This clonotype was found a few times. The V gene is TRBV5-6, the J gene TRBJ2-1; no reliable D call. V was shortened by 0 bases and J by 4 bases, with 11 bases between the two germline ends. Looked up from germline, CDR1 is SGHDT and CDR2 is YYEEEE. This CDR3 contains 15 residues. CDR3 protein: CASSLAHLGYNEQFF. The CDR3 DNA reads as TGTGCCAGCAGCTTGGCCCATTTGGGATACAATGAGCAGTTCTTC.

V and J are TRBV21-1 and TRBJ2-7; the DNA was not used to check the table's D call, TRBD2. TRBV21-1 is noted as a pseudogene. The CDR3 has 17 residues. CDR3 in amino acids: CASRQRLRREIWDEQYF. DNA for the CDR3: TGTGCCAGCAGACAAAGACTCAGGAGGGAAATCTGGGACGAGCAGTACTTC.

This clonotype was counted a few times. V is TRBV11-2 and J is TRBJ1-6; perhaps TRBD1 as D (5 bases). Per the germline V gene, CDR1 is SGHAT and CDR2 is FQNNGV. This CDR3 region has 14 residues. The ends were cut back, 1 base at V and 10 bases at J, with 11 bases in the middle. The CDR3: CASSLGGGKSPLHF. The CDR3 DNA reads TGTGCCAGCAGCTTAGGTGGGGGGAAGTCACCCCTCCACTTT. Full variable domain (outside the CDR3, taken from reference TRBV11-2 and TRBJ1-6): EAGVAQSPRYKIIEKRQSVAFWCNPISGHATLYWYQQILGQGPKLLIQFQNNGVVDDSQLPKDRFSAERLKGVDSTLKIQPAKLEDSAVYLCASSLGGGKSPLHFGNGTRLTVT.

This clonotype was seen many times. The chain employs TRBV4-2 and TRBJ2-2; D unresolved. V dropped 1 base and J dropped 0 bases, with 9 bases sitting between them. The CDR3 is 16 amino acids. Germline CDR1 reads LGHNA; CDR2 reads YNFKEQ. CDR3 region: CASSQVLGANTGELFF. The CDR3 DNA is TGTGCCAGCAGCCAAGTCCTAGGAGCGAACACCGGGGAGCTGTTTTTT.

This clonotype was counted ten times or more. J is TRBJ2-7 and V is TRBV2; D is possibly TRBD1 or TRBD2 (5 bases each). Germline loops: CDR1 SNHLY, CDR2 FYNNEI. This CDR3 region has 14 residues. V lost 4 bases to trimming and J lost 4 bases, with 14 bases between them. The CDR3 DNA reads TGTGCCAGCAGTGGGGGGAAAAGTGGGTACGAGCAGTACTTC. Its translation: CASSGGKSGYEQYF.

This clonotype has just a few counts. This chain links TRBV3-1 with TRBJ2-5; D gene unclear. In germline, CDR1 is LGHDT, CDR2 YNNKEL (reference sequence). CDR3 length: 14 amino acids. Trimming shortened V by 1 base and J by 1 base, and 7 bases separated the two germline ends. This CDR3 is CASSQVRPQETQYF. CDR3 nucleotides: TGTGCCAGCAGCCAAGTCCGCCCCCAAGAGACCCAGTACTTC.

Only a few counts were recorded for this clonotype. CDR3 coding DNA: TGTGCCAGTACTCCGTCATGGGTCTCTAGCACCGGGGAGCTGTTTTTT. Amino acid sequence: CASTPSWVSSTGELFF. The gene calls are TRBV19 and TRBJ2-2; D gene ambiguous. Trimming removed 7 bases at V and 4 bases at J, with 19 bases between. Germline CDR1 is LNHDA and CDR2 is SQIVND (reference sequence). The CDR3 spans 16 residues.

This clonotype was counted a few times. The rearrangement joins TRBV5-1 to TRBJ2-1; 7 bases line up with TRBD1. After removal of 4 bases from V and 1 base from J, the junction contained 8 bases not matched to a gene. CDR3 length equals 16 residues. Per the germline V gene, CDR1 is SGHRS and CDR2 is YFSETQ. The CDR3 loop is CASSVRGQPSYNEQFF. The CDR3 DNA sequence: TGCGCCAGCAGCGTACGGGGACAGCCATCCTACAATGAGCAGTTCTTC. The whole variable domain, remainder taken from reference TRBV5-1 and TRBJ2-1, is KAGVTQTPRYLIKTRGQQVTLSCSPISGHRSVSWYQQTPGQGLQFLFEYFSETQRNKGNFPGRFSGRQFSNSRSEMNVSTLELGDSALYLCASSVRGQPSYNEQFFGPGTRLTVL.

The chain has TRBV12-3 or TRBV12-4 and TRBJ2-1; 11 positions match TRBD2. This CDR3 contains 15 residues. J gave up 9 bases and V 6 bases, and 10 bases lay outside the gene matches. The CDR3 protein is CASSPTLAGGTEQFF. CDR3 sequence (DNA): TGTGCCAGCAGCCCGACCCTAGCGGGGGGCACTGAGCAGTTCTTC.

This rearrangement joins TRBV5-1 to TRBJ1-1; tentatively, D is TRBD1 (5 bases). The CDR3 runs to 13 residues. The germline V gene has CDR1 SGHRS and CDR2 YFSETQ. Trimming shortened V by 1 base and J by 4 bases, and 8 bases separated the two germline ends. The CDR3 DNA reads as TGCGCCAGCAGCTTGAAAAGGGGCACTGAAGCTTTCTTT. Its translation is CASSLKRGTEAFF.

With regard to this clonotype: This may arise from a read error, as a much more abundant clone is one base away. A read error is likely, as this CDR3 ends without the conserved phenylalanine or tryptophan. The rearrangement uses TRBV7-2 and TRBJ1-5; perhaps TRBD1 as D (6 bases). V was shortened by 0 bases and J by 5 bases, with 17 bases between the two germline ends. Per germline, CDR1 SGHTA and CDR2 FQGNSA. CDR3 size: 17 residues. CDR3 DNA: TGTGCCAGCAGCTTAGCGATGGGCAGGGAGGGGGATCAGCCCCAGCATGTT. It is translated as CASSLAMGREGDQPQHV.

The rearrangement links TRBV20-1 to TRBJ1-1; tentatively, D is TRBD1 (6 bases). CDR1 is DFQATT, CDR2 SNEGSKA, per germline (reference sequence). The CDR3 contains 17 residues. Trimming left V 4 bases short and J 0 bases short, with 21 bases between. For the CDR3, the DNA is TGCAGTGCTAACAAGGGGGGTCTTGTCCAGGTGAACACTGAAGCTTTCTTT. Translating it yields CSANKGGLVQVNTEAFF.

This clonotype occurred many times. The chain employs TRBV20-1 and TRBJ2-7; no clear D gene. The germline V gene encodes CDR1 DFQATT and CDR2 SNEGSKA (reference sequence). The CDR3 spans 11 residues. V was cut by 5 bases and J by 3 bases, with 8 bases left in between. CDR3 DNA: TGCAGTGCTCCCCCGGACTACGAGCAGTACTTC. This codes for CSAPPDYEQYF.

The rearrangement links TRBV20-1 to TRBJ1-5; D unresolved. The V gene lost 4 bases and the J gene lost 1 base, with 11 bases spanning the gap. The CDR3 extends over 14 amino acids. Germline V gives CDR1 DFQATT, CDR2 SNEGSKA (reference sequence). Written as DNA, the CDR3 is TGCAGTGCTAAAGAAGACACCAGCAATCAGCCCCAGCATTTT. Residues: CSAKEDTSNQPQHF.

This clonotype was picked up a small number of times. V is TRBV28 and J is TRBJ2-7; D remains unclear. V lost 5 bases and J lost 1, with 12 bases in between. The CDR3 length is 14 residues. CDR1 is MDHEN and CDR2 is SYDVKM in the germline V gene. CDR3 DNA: TGTGCCAGCAGTCGGTACGGAAAATCCTACGAGCAGTACTTC. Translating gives CASSRYGKSYEQYF.

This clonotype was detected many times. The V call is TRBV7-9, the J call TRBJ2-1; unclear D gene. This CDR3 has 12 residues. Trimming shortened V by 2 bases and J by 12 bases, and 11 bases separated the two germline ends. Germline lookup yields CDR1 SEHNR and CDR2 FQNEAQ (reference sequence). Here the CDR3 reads CASSLPPSGQFF. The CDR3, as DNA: TGTGCCAGCAGCTTACCCCCAAGTGGGCAGTTCTTC. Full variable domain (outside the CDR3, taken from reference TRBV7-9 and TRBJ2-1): DTGVSQNPRHKITKRGQNVTFRCDPISEHNRLYWYRQTLGQGPEFLTYFQNEAQLEKSRLLSDRFSAERPKGSFSTLEIQRTEQGDSAMYLCASSLPPSGQFFGPGTRLTVL.